Following are 23 T cell receptor beta chains from one sample sequenced in a study of shared clonotypes between healthy human individuals. Produced via immunoSEQ multiplex PCR; TCRdb's table is partial and in-frame only. This repertoire shows a few hundred thousand clones, roughly three quarters found once; its top ten account for 12%. The sequenced sample consisted of PBMCs. The source of these receptors is a woman in her 40s in good health. Some clones in this sample may be carry-over from other donors' samples.

CDR3 bases: TGTGCCAGCAGCTTAGGGGGACAGGGCGGACTCTATGGCTACACCTTC. Its protein is CASSLGGQGGLYGYTF. The chain has TRBV7-2 and TRBJ1-2, with 9 bases aligning to TRBD1. Germline assignment: CDR1 SGHTA and CDR2 FQGNSA. The CDR3 length is 16 residues. V was pared by 1 base and J by 4 bases, with 7 bases of the junction left unmatched.

Details on this clone: This same CDR3 is encoded by further DNA sequences in the sample. The V call is TRBV7-3, the J call TRBJ2-2; no firm D call. Trimming took off 3 bases at V and 2 bases at J, with 4 bases between the two ends. CDR1 and CDR2 (germline): SGHTA, FQGTGA. The CDR3 loop spans 13 amino acids. The CDR3 DNA reads as TGTGCCAGCAGCTTGGGAAACACCGGGGAGCTGTTTTTT. It specifies CASSLGNTGELFF.

This clone has only a few counts. Other nucleotide sequences from this sample produce the same CDR3. The rearrangement uses TRBV7-9 and TRBJ1-3, with TRBD1 as a possible D gene (6 bases). Deletions cut 9 bases from V and 0 bases from J, with 15 bases between. Germline CDR1 SEHNR, CDR2 FQNEAQ (reference sequence). CDR3 length equals 15 residues. The CDR3 DNA reads as TGTGCCAGGGGGGGGCCCGTTAGCTCTGGAAACACCATATATTTT. This encodes CARGGPVSSGNTIYF.

The rearrangement joins TRBV9 to TRBJ2-7, with a possible D match to TRBD1 (6 bases). Germline V gene data show CDR1 as SGDLS and CDR2 as YYNGEE. This CDR3 has 15 residues. Trimming left V 4 bases short and J 5 bases short, with 19 bases between. CDR3 coding DNA: TGTGCCAGCAGCTCCCGTTGGGACAAGTCACACGAGCAGTACTTC. Encoded protein: CASSSRWDKSHEQYF. The full variable domain, its missing parts supplied by reference TRBV9 and TRBJ2-7, is DSGVTQTPKHLITATGQRVTLRCSPRSGDLSVYWYQQSLDQGLQFLIQYYNGEERAKGNILERFSAQQFPDLHSELNLSSLELGDSALYFCASSSRWDKSHEQYFGPGTRLTVT.

This sequence joins TRBV7-2 and TRBJ2-7; perhaps D is TRBD1 or TRBD2 (5 bases each). The CDR3 length is 14 residues. The germline gives CDR1 SGHTA, CDR2 FQGNSA. Trimming cost V 2 bases and J 5 bases, with 13 bases left between them. The CDR3 DNA follows: TGTGCCAGCAGCTTACCCTCCGGGGCACACGAGCAGTACTTC. Its translation is CASSLPSGAHEQYF.

The J gene is TRBJ2-3, the V gene TRBV2, with 8 bases lining up with TRBD2. CDR1 is SNHLY, CDR2 FYNNEI, per germline. After removal of 8 bases from V and 2 bases from J, the junction contained 6 bases not matched to a gene. This CDR3 has 14 residues. CDR3 protein: CASRLAGHTDTQYF. CDR3 sequence (DNA): TGTGCCAGCCGCTTAGCGGGACACACAGATACGCAGTATTTT.

The genes are TRBV5-1 and TRBJ2-3; D gene unclear. The CDR3 loop spans 13 amino acids. The germline CDR1 and CDR2 sequences are SGHRS and YFSETQ. Trimming removed 4 bases from V and 0 bases from J, with 6 bases in between. CDR3 sequence reads: CASSRISTDTQYF. The DNA for the CDR3 is TGCGCCAGCAGCCGGATTAGCACAGATACGCAGTATTTT. The full variable domain, completed using reference TRBV5-1 and TRBJ2-3, is KAGVTQTPRYLIKTRGQQVTLSCSPISGHRSVSWYQQTPGQGLQFLFEYFSETQRNKGNFPGRFSGRQFSNSRSEMNVSTLELGDSALYLCASSRISTDTQYFGPGTRLTVL.

The rearrangement joins TRBV15 to TRBJ1-1; D gene ambiguous. Germline CDR1 is LNHNV and CDR2 is YYDKDF (reference sequence). Between the trimmed V and J ends, which lost 8 bases and 1 base, there was a span of 14 bases. The CDR3 is 14 amino acids. The CDR3 spells CATDRGGQNTEAFF. The CDR3 coding sequence is TGTGCCACCGATCGAGGCGGCCAGAACACTGAAGCTTTCTTT.

This clone was detected ten times or more. The chain is built from TRBV9 and TRBJ2-2; no clear D gene. V shed 2 bases and J shed 7 bases, with 6 bases lying between them. Germline V gene lookup returns CDR1 SGDLS and CDR2 YYNGEE. CDR3 length equals 12 residues. The CDR3 nucleotides read TGTGCCAGCAGCGTTCTAGGCGGGGAGCTGTTTTTT. Amino acid sequence: CASSVLGGELFF.

Worth noting for this clone: This likely reflects a read error, since a far larger clone is one base away. The CDR3 carries no conserved terminal phenylalanine or tryptophan, so it likely arises from a read error. The chain couples TRBV5-1 to TRBJ1-2; 8 nucleotides align to TRBD1. CDR1 and CDR2 from the germline V gene are SGHRS and YFSETQ. J lost 9 bases, V lost 1 base, and 8 bases had no gene match. This CDR3 is 14 amino acids long. The CDR3 protein is CASSLSGQGGSYTL. The CDR3 DNA sequence: TGCGCCAGCAGCTTGTCCGGACAGGGCGGCAGCTACACCCTC.

V and J are TRBV11-2 and TRBJ1-4; D is perhaps TRBD1 (5 bases). CDR3 length: 13 residues. The V gene lost 2 bases and the J gene lost 6 bases, with 7 bases spanning the gap. The germline gives CDR1 SGHAT, CDR2 FQNNGV. In DNA form, the CDR3 reads TGTGCCAGCAGCTTATCAGGGTATGAAAAACTGTTTTTT. Its translation is CASSLSGYEKLFF.

The rearrangement links TRBV5-3 to TRBJ2-3; 7 bases fit TRBD2. TRBV5-3 is annotated as an ORF whose role is uncertain. The CDR3 contains 15 residues. V lost 4 bases and J lost 1; bases outside the gene matches: 6. CDR3 sequence reads: CARSQASGGTDTQYF. The CDR3 nucleotides are TGTGCCAGAAGCCAGGCTAGCGGAGGCACAGATACGCAGTATTTT.

Concerning this clone itself: A far larger clone differs by one base, so this is likely a read error. This chain joins TRBV10-3 and TRBJ2-1; 11 bases line up with TRBD2. CDR1 and CDR2 from the germline V gene are ENHRY and SYGVKD. This CDR3 region has 14 residues. CDR3 in DNA: TGTGCCACCGGGGGACTAGCGGATTACAATGTGCAGTTCTTC. This codes for CATGGLADYNVQFF.

V gene TRBV18 combines with J gene TRBJ2-1; 11 positions agree with TRBD2. Germline CDR1 is KGHSH and CDR2 is LQKENI. The junction had 0 bases not matched to a gene; V was cut back by 0 bases and J by 5 bases. This CDR3 is built from 15 residues. The CDR3, as DNA: TGTGCCAGCTCACCACCGGGACTAGCGGACAATGAGCAGTTCTTC. It is translated as CASSPPGLADNEQFF.

The chain is built from TRBV2 and TRBJ1-5, with D unresolved. Trimming removed 2 bases from V and 1 base from J, with 9 bases in between. The germline V gene has CDR1 SNHLY and CDR2 FYNNEI. This CDR3 contains 15 residues. This CDR3 reads CASSEWEVSNQPQHF. CDR3 coding DNA: TGTGCCAGCAGTGAATGGGAGGTCAGCAATCAGCCCCAGCATTTT.

The rearrangement uses TRBV5-5 and TRBJ2-7, with 9 nucleotides matching TRBD2. Germline trimming cut 4 bases from V and 5 bases from J; bases unmatched to any gene: 7. Germline V gene data show CDR1 as SGHKS and CDR2 as YYEKEE (reference sequence). The CDR3 extends over 14 amino acids. CDR3 sequence (DNA): TGTGCCAGCAGCCTACTAGCGGGTGTAAACGAGCAGTACTTC. It yields the protein CASSLLAGVNEQYF.

Only one count was recorded for this clone. The chain combines TRBV7-2 with TRBJ2-7; no clear D gene. The germline CDR1 and CDR2 sequences are SGHTA and FQGNSA. Trimming took 6 bases from V and 7 from J, leaving 16 bases between them. CDR3 size: 13 residues. The CDR3 DNA is TGTGCCAGCAGACCCACTACCACTGAGGAGCAGTACTTC. As protein: CASRPTTTEEQYF.

CDR3 DNA sequence: TGCGCCAGCAGCTTGGATGGGACTTCCTACAATGAGCAGTTCTTC. Residues: CASSLDGTSYNEQFF. The chain recombines TRBV5-1 with TRBJ2-1; D is possibly TRBD2 (6 bases). Germline CDR1 is SGHRS and CDR2 is YFSETQ. V was shortened by 0 bases and J by 1 base, with 8 bases between the two germline ends. The CDR3 extends over 15 amino acids.

The chain couples TRBV10-3 to TRBJ1-1, with 7 bases that match TRBD1. J gave up 6 bases and V 6 bases, and 4 bases lay outside the gene matches. The germline gives CDR1 ENHRY, CDR2 SYGVKD. The CDR3 is 12 residues long. The DNA of the CDR3 is TGTGCCATCAGGGGGACAGCGGCTGAAGCTTTCTTT. It encodes CAIRGTAAEAFF.

The chain carries TRBV28 and TRBJ2-6; D is uncertain. Germline V CDR1 and CDR2: MDHEN, SYDVKM. V dropped 0 bases and J dropped 1 base, with 10 bases sitting between them. This CDR3 region has 17 residues. CDR3 loop: CASSLWRSLSGANVLTF. The CDR3, as DNA: TGTGCCAGCAGTTTATGGAGAAGTCTTTCTGGGGCCAACGTCCTGACTTTC.

Comments on this clone: Sequence at one end of the junction differs from germline and may be a read error. The chain has TRBV29-1 and TRBJ2-1; the match to TRBD2 covers 7 bases. Germline V CDR1 and CDR2: SQVTM, ANQGSEA. This CDR3 is 15 amino acids long. CDR3: CSVAGPSGSYNERFF. The CDR3 region has the DNA TGCAGCGTTGCAGGACCTAGCGGATCCTACAATGAGCGGTTCTTC.

This chain links TRBV27 with TRBJ1-5; 9 nucleotides match TRBD1. The length of the CDR3 is 17 residues. Germline CDR1 is MNHEY and CDR2 is SMNVEV (reference sequence). After removal of 5 bases from V and 3 bases from J, the junction contained 11 bases not matched to a gene. The CDR3, as DNA: TGTGCCAGCAGTCCCAACCCGAGGGACAGGGACAATCAGCCCCAGCATTTT. Its translation: CASSPNPRDRDNQPQHF.

The chain links TRBV7-6 to TRBJ2-2; TRBD1 aligns across 8 bases. This CDR3 spans 15 amino acids. After removal of 4 bases from V and 1 base from J, the junction contained 2 bases not matched to a gene. Germline assignment: CDR1 SGHVS and CDR2 FNYEAQ. The CDR3 spells CASSSGQGNTGELFF. In nucleotides, the CDR3 is TGTGCCAGCAGCTCCGGACAGGGGAACACCGGGGAGCTGTTTTTT. Using reference TRBV7-6 and TRBJ2-2 for the parts outside the CDR3, the full variable domain is GAGVSQSPRYKVTKRGQDVALRCDPISGHVSLYWYRQALGQGPEFLTYFNYEAQQDKSGLPNDRFSAERPEGSISTLTIQRTEQRDSAMYRCASSSGQGNTGELFFGEGSRLTVL.